The sequence of this TCR beta chain was determined in a study of memory CD4+ T cells and cytomegalovirus serostatus. For the study at large: Donors were healthy Belgian adults, 10 or so CMV seropositive and approximately 25 seronegative.

Study-wide results and limits: Repertoires predicted CMV serostatus with median bootstrapped AUC of approximately 0.94.

The protocol was immunoSEQ multiplex PCR, while the TCRdb copy is restricted to in-frame clones and leaves out a portion. The sample lists approximately 46,000 clones, over 70% occurring once. Germline loops: CDR1 SGHNT, CDR2 YYREEE (reference sequence). The CDR3 totals 16 residues. The V and J ends lost 3 bases and 4 bases respectively, with 16 bases between them. The sort gate was single viable CD3+CD4+CD8-CD45RO+ cells for memory CD4+ T cells. With respect to this clone: The antigen is undetermined.

The clonotype was recovered from an adult in good health and CMV-seronegative. The chain uses TRBV5-4 and TRBJ2-2; possible D gene TRBD2, 7 bases. The sample taken for sequencing was memory CD4+ T cells from blood. In DNA form, the CDR3 reads TGTGCCAGCAGCTCCCGTGGGGGGGCATTCACCGGGGAGCTGTTTTTT. Residues: CASSSRGGAFTGELFF.